These 24 T cell receptor beta chains came from one sample sequenced in a study of STAT5B mutations in CD4+ large granular lymphocyte leukemia. The table came from immunoSEQ multiplex PCR; TCRdb's copy has only in-frame clones and leaves some out. The repertoire holds 37,000 or so clones, with 87% as singletons. The sequencing sample was made of CD4+ T cells from blood buffy coats. These receptors all come from a human donor in good health.

This chain uses TRBV10-1 with TRBJ2-7; 8 bases match TRBD1. The V gene's germline CDR1 is WNHNN and CDR2 SYGVQD (reference sequence). The CDR3 is made up of 15 amino acids. V was pared by 0 bases and J by 2 bases, with 3 bases of the junction left unmatched. This CDR3 reads CASSESLDRAYEQYF. The CDR3 nucleotides read TGCGCCAGCAGTGAGTCTTTGGACAGGGCCTACGAGCAGTACTTC.

V and J are TRBV28 and TRBJ2-1, with 7 bases lining up with TRBD2. Germline V gene lookup returns CDR1 MDHEN and CDR2 SYDVKM. V dropped 1 base and J dropped 6; count of bases not matched to a gene: 15. The CDR3 is 18 amino acids. The CDR3 loop is CASSLSHFGEGRANEQFF. CDR3 sequence (DNA): TGTGCCAGCAGTTTATCCCACTTCGGCGAAGGGAGGGCCAATGAGCAGTTCTTC.

The CDR3 DNA reads TGTGCCAGCAGCTTAACAGACGGAAACACCATATATTTT. Amino acid sequence: CASSLTDGNTIYF. The V and J genes are TRBV7-9 and TRBJ1-3; D gene ambiguous. V lost 2 bases to trimming and J lost 4 bases, with 6 bases between them. The CDR3 is 13 amino acids. Germline assignment: CDR1 SEHNR and CDR2 FQNEAQ (reference sequence).

The chain employs TRBV29-1 and TRBJ2-1; the match to TRBD2 covers 8 bases. With V trimmed by 5 bases and J by 9 bases, 9 bases remained unmatched. Germline CDR1 is SQVTM and CDR2 is ANQGSEA. The CDR3 length is 13 residues. CDR3 amino acids: CSVSTGTRFEQFF. DNA for the CDR3: TGCAGCGTTTCCACCGGGACTAGGTTTGAGCAGTTCTTC.

The chain uses TRBV9 and TRBJ2-5; 7 bases map to TRBD2. V dropped 0 bases and J dropped 1; count of bases not matched to a gene: 6. The CDR3 is 16 residues long. Germline V CDR1 and CDR2: SGDLS, YYNGEE. CDR3 nucleotide sequence: TGTGCCAGCAGCGTAGCGGGGGGAGGGGTCCAAGAGACCCAGTACTTC. Protein product: CASSVAGGGVQETQYF.

The V gene is TRBV10-2, the J gene TRBJ2-2; tentative D call: TRBD2 (6 bases). The CDR3 contains 17 residues. Trimming took 3 bases from V and 0 from J, leaving 14 bases between them. From germline, CDR1 is WSHSY and CDR2 SAAADI. The CDR3 DNA follows: TGCGCCAGCAGTGACCCCGTTGCGGGGTCGAACACCGGGGAGCTGTTTTTT. Amino acid sequence: CASSDPVAGSNTGELFF.

The chain combines TRBV5-6 with TRBJ2-5; D is unresolved. Per the germline V gene, CDR1 is SGHDT and CDR2 is YYEEEE. The V end lost 0 bases, the J end lost 5 bases, and 5 bases lay between the germline ends. The CDR3 runs 12 residues. As DNA, the CDR3 is TGTGCCAGCAGCTTGGTTGGTGAGACCCAGTACTTC. Amino acids: CASSLVGETQYF.

V usage is TRBV19 and J usage is TRBJ2-3; D is possibly TRBD1 (6 bases). V was pared by 4 bases and J by 0 bases, with 11 bases between. Germline values: CDR1 LNHDA, CDR2 SQIVND (reference sequence). CDR3 length: 15 amino acids. The CDR3 nucleotides are TGTGCCAGTAGTACCCCAGGGGCTAGCACAGATACGCAGTATTTT. Its translation is CASSTPGASTDTQYF.

This rearrangement joins TRBV5-1 to TRBJ1-3; a weak D match, TRBD1 (5 bases). CDR3 length: 13 amino acids. V dropped 4 bases and J dropped 0 bases, with 5 bases sitting between them. Germline CDR1 and CDR2: SGHRS and YFSETQ. CDR3 coding DNA: TGCGCCAGCAGCCAGGGCTCTGGAAACACCATATATTTT. Translated, it gives CASSQGSGNTIYF.

The rearrangement links TRBV4-3 to TRBJ2-3; 9 positions match TRBD2. The V gene's germline CDR1 is LGHNA and CDR2 YSLEER. Trimming cost V 0 bases and J 2 bases; bases outside gene matches: 9. CDR3 size: 18 residues. Here the CDR3 reads CASSQDPLAGTSTDTQYF. The CDR3 DNA follows: TGCGCCAGCAGCCAAGATCCCCTAGCGGGGACCTCCACAGATACGCAGTATTTT.

This sequence joins TRBV5-1 and TRBJ2-5; 8 bases are shared with TRBD2. V was clipped by 3 bases and J by 3 bases; unmatched bases: 1. The CDR3 covers 13 residues. Germline CDR1 and CDR2: SGHRS and YFSETQ. The CDR3 here is CASSSGGEETQYF. The CDR3 region has the DNA TGCGCCAGCAGCTCGGGGGGGGAAGAGACCCAGTACTTC.

V is TRBV25-1 and J is TRBJ1-4; a possible D gene is TRBD1 (6 bases). The V and J ends lost 3 bases and 4 bases respectively, with 9 bases between them. The CDR3 covers 14 residues. Per the germline V gene, CDR1 is MGHDK and CDR2 is SYGVNS. DNA of the CDR3: TGTGCCAGCAGTGAGGAGGGGGGTAATGAAAAACTGTTTTTT. As protein: CASSEEGGNEKLFF.

The J gene is TRBJ2-7, the V gene TRBV18; a possible D gene is TRBD1 (5 bases). Germline CDR1 is KGHSH and CDR2 is LQKENI. The CDR3 consists of 13 residues. Trimming took 3 bases from V and 3 from J, leaving 9 bases between them. The CDR3 nucleotides are TGTGCCAGCTCACCCCCGACAGACTACGAGCAGTACTTC. This encodes CASSPPTDYEQYF.

The V and J genes are TRBV7-9 and TRBJ2-5; 8 bases are a match to TRBD1. CDR3 length: 13 amino acids. CDR1 and CDR2 from the germline V gene are SEHNR and FQNEAQ (reference sequence). V shed 5 bases and J 4 bases; nucleotides not matched to a gene: 3. CDR3 in amino acids: CASSRGQVETQYF. CDR3 sequence (DNA): TGTGCCAGCAGCCGGGGACAGGTAGAGACCCAGTACTTC.

The chain combines TRBV19 with TRBJ1-4; D uncertain. V was pared by 2 bases and J by 10 bases, with 8 bases between. The CDR3 extends over 12 amino acids. Per the germline V gene, CDR1 is LNHDA and CDR2 is SQIVND (reference sequence). In DNA, the CDR3 is TGTGCCAGTAGTATAAGTTCTGGAAAACTGTTTTTT. This sequence encodes CASSISSGKLFF.

The chain combines TRBV5-1 with TRBJ2-7, with D unclear. Germline V CDR1 and CDR2: SGHRS, YFSETQ. The CDR3 length is 14 residues. Trimming shortened V by 0 bases and J by 0 bases, and 7 bases separated the two germline ends. As DNA, the CDR3 is TGCGCCAGCAGCTTGGCGTTAAGCTCCTACGAGCAGTACTTC. It specifies CASSLALSSYEQYF.

This chain links TRBV5-3 with TRBJ2-1, with D perhaps matching TRBD1 (6 bases). TRBV5-3 is recorded as an ORF, its role being uncertain. The CDR3 is 14 amino acids. With 4 bases removed from V and 5 bases from J, the gap between germline ends came to 13 bases. This CDR3 is CARSPRGRDNEQFF. The DNA for the CDR3 is TGTGCCAGAAGCCCCAGGGGTCGGGACAATGAGCAGTTCTTC.

This chain links TRBV4-3 with TRBJ2-1; possibly TRBD2 for D (6 bases). CDR1 is LGHNA and CDR2 is YSLEER in the germline V gene. V dropped 0 bases and J dropped 0 bases, with 6 bases sitting between them. This CDR3 comprises 15 residues. Here the CDR3 DNA reads TGCGCCAGCAGCCAAGAGCGGGACTCCTACAATGAGCAGTTCTTC. Its protein product is CASSQERDSYNEQFF.

The chain couples TRBV7-9 to TRBJ2-2; D ambiguous. Germline loops: CDR1 SEHNR, CDR2 FQNEAQ (reference sequence). CDR3 length: 14 amino acids. Trimming shortened V by 1 base and J by 5 bases, and 8 bases separated the two germline ends. As DNA, the CDR3 is TGTGCCAGCAGCTTAGGGCAAAGAACCGGGGAGCTGTTTTTT. Protein sequence: CASSLGQRTGELFF.

The chain couples TRBV4-2 to TRBJ1-5, with TRBD1 identical over 8 bases. This CDR3 is built from 15 residues. Germline V CDR1 and CDR2: LGHNA, YNFKEQ. V was pared by 0 bases and J by 4 bases, with 2 bases of the junction left unmatched. DNA of the CDR3: TGTGCCAGCAGCCAAGAGACAGGGGAAAATCAGCCCCAGCATTTT. The encoded protein is CASSQETGENQPQHF.

V is TRBV21-1 and J is TRBJ1-2. TRBV21-1 is a pseudogene. The CDR3 is 12 residues long. The CDR3 DNA reads TGTGCCAGCAGAGAGGGTGGGTATGGCTACACCTTC. Protein sequence: CASREGGYGYTF.

The gene calls are TRBV10-3 and TRBJ2-1; 9 nucleotides line up with TRBD2. Germline V CDR1 and CDR2: ENHRY, SYGVKD. The CDR3 spans 13 residues. The junction had 5 bases not matched to a gene; V was cut back by 6 bases and J by 8 bases. CDR3 amino acids: CAIRAGGPDEQFF. The CDR3 DNA reads as TGTGCCATCAGGGCGGGAGGGCCGGATGAGCAGTTCTTC.

V and J are TRBV6-6 and TRBJ1-1; possibly TRBD1 for D (6 bases). The CDR3 covers 14 residues. Looked up from germline, CDR1 is MNHNY and CDR2 is SVGAGI (reference sequence). V dropped 6 bases and J dropped 4 bases, with 15 bases sitting between them. CDR3 protein: CASRLRLGGTEAFF. In DNA form, the CDR3 reads TGTGCCAGCAGACTCCGGTTAGGGGGCACTGAAGCTTTCTTT.

This clone was seen more than once but under ten times. The rearrangement uses TRBV7-9 and TRBJ2-1; D not certain. The ends were cut back, 4 bases at V and 5 bases at J, with 6 bases in the middle. Germline CDR1 SEHNR, CDR2 FQNEAQ (reference sequence). The CDR3 extends over 12 amino acids. As DNA, the CDR3 is TGTGCCAGCAGCTCAATCCACAATGAGCAGTTCTTC. The encoded protein is CASSSIHNEQFF.